The 14 T cell receptor beta chains below all came from one sample that was sequenced in a study of OX40 agonist ivuxolimab in advanced cancers. The method was immunoSEQ multiplex PCR; TCRdb's version includes in-frame clones alone and lacks a portion of them. Among over 55,000 clones listed, around 83% were seen once. Material: CD4+ or CD8+ T cells sorted from blood, obtained in a trial of the OX40 agonist ivuxolimab. Receptor source: an adult with an advanced solid tumor such as melanoma, head and neck, liver or kidney cancer.

The V and J genes are TRBV5-1 and TRBJ1-5, with D possibly being TRBD1 (5 bases). The ends were cut back, 0 bases at V and 8 bases at J, with 12 bases in the middle. The germline V gene has CDR1 SGHRS and CDR2 YFSETQ. The CDR3 is 14 residues long. DNA of the CDR3: TGCGCCAGCAGCTTGGAGGGGATAGGAGAGCCCCAGCATTTT. Residues: CASSLEGIGEPQHF.

V gene TRBV5-6 combines with J gene TRBJ2-7, with D maybe TRBD1 (6 bases). In germline, CDR1 is SGHDT, CDR2 YYEEEE. The CDR3 is 12 amino acids. V lost 2 bases, J lost 5 bases, and 8 bases lay in between. The DNA for the CDR3 is TGTGCCAGCAGCTTCTCAGGGGACGAGCAGTACTTC. Its translation is CASSFSGDEQYF.

The chain recombines TRBV11-2 with TRBJ2-3; D is tentatively TRBD1 or TRBD2 (7 bases each). This CDR3 has 16 amino acids. Germline V CDR1 and CDR2: SGHAT, FQNNGV. Trimming pared 1 base from V and 1 base from J, leaving 12 bases between. CDR3 amino acids: CASSLVRGGGTDTQYF. In DNA form, the CDR3 reads TGTGCCAGCAGCTTAGTCAGGGGGGGAGGCACAGATACGCAGTATTTT.

This chain uses TRBV15 with TRBJ2-7; D is uncertain. CDR1 is LNHNV and CDR2 is YYDKDF in the germline V gene (reference sequence). Trimming pared 0 bases from V and 1 base from J, leaving 7 bases between. CDR3 length: 14 residues. CDR3 DNA sequence: TGTGCCACCAGCAGAGATCTGGGTTCCTACGAGCAGTACTTC. Amino acid sequence: CATSRDLGSYEQYF.

The gene calls are TRBV10-3 and TRBJ1-5; 7 positions match TRBD1. Germline CDR1 reads ENHRY; CDR2 reads SYGVKD. CDR3 size: 15 residues. J lost 7 bases, V lost 6 bases, and 12 bases had no gene match. The CDR3, as DNA: TGTGCCATCAGCCCCGACAGGGCCGGGAGCCAGCCCCAGCATTTT. Amino acid sequence: CAISPDRAGSQPQHF.

The rearrangement uses TRBV5-1 and TRBJ2-7; tentatively, D is TRBD2 (6 bases). Germline CDR1 reads SGHRS; CDR2 reads YFSETQ. Trimming stripped 0 bases from V and 9 bases from J, with 16 bases between. This CDR3 spans 14 amino acids. CDR3 nucleotides: TGCGCCAGCAGCTTGGCCGGAGCGGGCTCCTCGCAGTACTTC. Residues: CASSLAGAGSSQYF.

The rearrangement links TRBV6-5 to TRBJ2-7; D gene uncertain. Germline assignment: CDR1 MNHEY and CDR2 SVGAGI. CDR3 length equals 11 residues. V was pared by 8 bases and J by 2 bases, with 7 bases between. CDR3 nucleotides: TGTGCCAGCCCCCCAGCCTACGAGCAGTACTTC. As protein: CASPPAYEQYF.

This chain connects TRBV5-1 to TRBJ1-5; D possibly corresponds to TRBD1 (5 bases). The V end was cut by 4 bases, the J end by 0 bases, with 17 bases between. This CDR3 has 17 residues. Germline-derived CDR1 and CDR2 are SGHRS and YFSETQ. CDR3 amino acids: CASSPGLLRDSNQPQHF. For the CDR3, the DNA is TGCGCCAGCAGCCCGGGACTTCTGCGGGATAGCAATCAGCCCCAGCATTTT.

The J gene is TRBJ2-5, the V gene TRBV5-8; D remains unclear. The germline gives CDR1 SGHTS, CDR2 YDEGEE. The CDR3 has 11 amino acids. Trimming stripped 7 bases from V and 7 bases from J, with 11 bases between. The CDR3 DNA is TGTGCCAGCCCCCCCTTCGGGACCCAGTACTTC. Protein sequence: CASPPFGTQYF.

V gene TRBV5-1 combines with J gene TRBJ1-2, with TRBD1 identical over 7 bases. Germline CDR1 and CDR2: SGHRS and YFSETQ. The CDR3 runs 14 residues. Trimming took 3 bases from V and 8 from J; bases not matched to a gene: 10. Written as DNA, the CDR3 is TGCGCCAGCAGCTCCTGGGACAGCGTGGGGGGCTACACCTTC. Amino acid sequence: CASSSWDSVGGYTF.

This sequence joins TRBV5-4 and TRBJ1-4, with a possible D match to TRBD1 (5 bases). The CDR3 spans 14 residues. CDR1 SGHNT and CDR2 YYREEE come from the germline V gene (reference sequence). V was pared by 1 base and J by 2 bases, with 6 bases between. The CDR3 DNA reads TGTGCCAGCAGCTTGAAGGGGACTAATGAAAAACTGTTTTTT. Translated: CASSLKGTNEKLFF.

V is TRBV11-2 and J is TRBJ1-2; 12 nucleotides line up with TRBD1. The germline V gene has CDR1 SGHAT and CDR2 FQNNGV. V shed 6 bases and J 7 bases; nucleotides not matched to a gene: 9. This CDR3 comprises 15 residues. The CDR3 reads CASSRPGQGALGYTF. CDR3 DNA: TGTGCCAGCAGTCGACCGGGACAGGGGGCGCTTGGCTACACCTTC.

This clone was found a few times. The chain has TRBV11-2 and TRBJ2-7, with no clear D. The V end was cut by 1 base, the J end by 0 bases, with 4 bases between. Germline CDR1 reads SGHAT; CDR2 reads FQNNGV. The CDR3 has 13 residues. CDR3 DNA sequence: TGTGCCAGCAGCTTAGTCGCCTCCTACGAGCAGTACTTC. Amino acid sequence: CASSLVASYEQYF.

V usage is TRBV29-1 and J usage is TRBJ2-7; TRBD2 agrees at 9 bases. The J segment lost 2 bases and the V segment lost 7 bases, leaving 3 bases of the junction unmatched. The germline V gene encodes CDR1 SQVTM and CDR2 ANQGSEA. CDR3 length: 12 residues. The DNA of the CDR3 is TGCAGCGGACTAGCGGATACCTACGAGCAGTACTTC. Residues: CSGLADTYEQYF.